Sequencing of this T cell receptor (beta chain) was carried out in a study of shared clonotypes between healthy human individuals. As for the study in general: Donor ages ranged 18 to 49 years: a couple of women, a few men. Findings and caveats of the study: Researchers found naive subsets generally carried larger estimated richness than memory subsets. A reduction in generation probabilities was seen for non-shared clonotypes relative to those shared by all four donors.

Assay: immunoSEQ multiplex PCR; the TCRdb copy retains only in-frame clones and omits some. The sample shows millions of clones, over 85% of them seen only once. Per germline, CDR1 SQVTM and CDR2 ANQGSEA. Trimming took 7 bases from V and 5 from J; bases not matched to a gene: 5. This CDR3 region has 13 residues. As concerns this clone: Its target is unknown.

This rearrangement joins TRBV29-1 to TRBJ2-3, with 11 bases that match TRBD1. The source of this sequence is a man younger than 30 in good health. Sequencing input: naive CD4+ T cells sorted from blood. Subset of the sample: CD45RA+ positively selected. CDR3 residues: CSARDRGIDTQYF. The CDR3, as DNA: TGCAGCGCCCGGGACAGGGGGATAGATACGCAGTATTTT.